A single sample gave rise to the 2 T cell receptor beta chains below, sequenced in a study of blood T cell repertoires in COVID-19. Libraries were prepared by immunoSEQ multiplex PCR; TCRdb keeps only in-frame clonotypes and omits some of them. The table records tens of thousands of clones, 90% to 95% of them present only once. Sequenced input: peripheral blood. These receptors all stem from a human donor in a cohort sampled during active COVID-19.

The count of this clone is one. The J gene is TRBJ2-3, the V gene TRBV7-9; 10 bases match TRBD2. V lost 3 bases and J lost 0; bases outside the gene matches: 0. Germline CDR1 and CDR2: SEHNR and FQNEAQ (reference sequence). The CDR3 length is 15 residues. CDR3 sequence: CASSLTSGSTDTQYF. The CDR3 nucleotides are TGTGCCAGCAGCTTGACTAGCGGGAGCACAGATACGCAGTATTTT.

This clone has just one count. The chain joins TRBV6-6 to TRBJ2-7, with D tentatively TRBD1 (5 bases). Trimming removed 2 bases at V and 2 bases at J, with 10 bases between. The CDR3 has 14 residues. The germline CDR1 and CDR2 sequences are MNHNY and SVGAGI (reference sequence). CDR3 protein: CASSYALGPYEQYF. For the CDR3, the DNA is TGTGCCAGCAGTTACGCCCTGGGGCCCTACGAGCAGTACTTC.